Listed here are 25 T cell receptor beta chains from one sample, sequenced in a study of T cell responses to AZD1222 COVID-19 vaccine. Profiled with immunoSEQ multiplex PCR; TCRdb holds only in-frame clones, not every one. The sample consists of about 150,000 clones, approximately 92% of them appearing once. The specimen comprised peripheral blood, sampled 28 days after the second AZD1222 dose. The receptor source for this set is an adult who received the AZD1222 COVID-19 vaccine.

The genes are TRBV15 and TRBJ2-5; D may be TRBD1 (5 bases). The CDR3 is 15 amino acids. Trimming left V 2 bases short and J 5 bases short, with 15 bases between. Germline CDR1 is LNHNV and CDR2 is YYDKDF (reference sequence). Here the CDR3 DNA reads TGTGCCACCAGCAGATTAGGGGTTGGGCGGGAGACCCAGTACTTC. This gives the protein CATSRLGVGRETQYF.

In DNA form, the CDR3 reads TGTGCCAGCAGCGTTACGGATGAGCAGTTCTTC. It is translated as CASSVTDEQFF. The V gene is TRBV9, the J gene TRBJ2-1; D gene uncertain. The germline V and J ends were trimmed by 2 bases and 8 bases, with 5 bases remaining between them. Germline V gene sequence: CDR1 SGDLS, CDR2 YYNGEE. This CDR3 region has 11 residues.

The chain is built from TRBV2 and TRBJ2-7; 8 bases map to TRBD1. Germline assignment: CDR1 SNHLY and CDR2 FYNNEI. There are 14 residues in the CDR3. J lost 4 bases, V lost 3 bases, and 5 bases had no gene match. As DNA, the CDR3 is TGTGCCAGCAGTGACAGGGGGCTAACATACGAGCAGTACTTC. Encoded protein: CASSDRGLTYEQYF.

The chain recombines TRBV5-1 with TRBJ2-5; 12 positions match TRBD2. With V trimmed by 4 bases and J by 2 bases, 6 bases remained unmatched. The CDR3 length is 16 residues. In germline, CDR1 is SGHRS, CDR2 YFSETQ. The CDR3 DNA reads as TGCGCCAGCAGCACCGGACTAGCGGGGATTCAAGAGACCCAGTACTTC. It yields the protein CASSTGLAGIQETQYF.

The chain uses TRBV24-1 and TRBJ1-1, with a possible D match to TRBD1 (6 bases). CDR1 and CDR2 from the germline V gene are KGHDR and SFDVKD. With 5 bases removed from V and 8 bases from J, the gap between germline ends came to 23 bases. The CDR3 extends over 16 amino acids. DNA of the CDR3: TGTGCCACCAGTGCAAGCCGGGGGACACCAACTACAGAAGCTTTCTTT. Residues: CATSASRGTPTTEAFF.

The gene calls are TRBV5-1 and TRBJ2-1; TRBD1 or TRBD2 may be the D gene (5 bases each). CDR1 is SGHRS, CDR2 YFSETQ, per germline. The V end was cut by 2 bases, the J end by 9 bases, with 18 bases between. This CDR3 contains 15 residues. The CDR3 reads CASSFRRDHHREQFF. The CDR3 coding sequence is TGCGCCAGCAGCTTCCGCCGGGACCACCACCGTGAGCAGTTCTTC.

Here the CDR3 reads CASSPQGAGYEQYF. In DNA form, the CDR3 reads TGTGCCAGCAGCCCACAGGGGGCAGGATACGAGCAGTACTTC. The genes are TRBV3-1 (or the pseudogene TRBV3-2) and TRBJ2-7, with 9 bases matching TRBD1. V was pared by 4 bases and J by 4 bases, with 5 bases of the junction left unmatched. The CDR3 consists of 14 residues. In germline, CDR1 is LGHDT, CDR2 YNNKEL (reference sequence).

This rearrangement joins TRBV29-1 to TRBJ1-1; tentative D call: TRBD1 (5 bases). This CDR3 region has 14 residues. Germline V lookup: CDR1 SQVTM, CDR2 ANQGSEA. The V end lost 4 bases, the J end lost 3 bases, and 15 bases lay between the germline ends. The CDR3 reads CSVGGGGGDTEAFF. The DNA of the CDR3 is TGCAGCGTTGGGGGTGGAGGAGGGGACACTGAAGCTTTCTTT.

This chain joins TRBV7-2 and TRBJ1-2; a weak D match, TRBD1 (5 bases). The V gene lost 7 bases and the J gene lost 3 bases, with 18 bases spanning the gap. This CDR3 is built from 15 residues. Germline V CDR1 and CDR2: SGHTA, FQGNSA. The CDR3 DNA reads TGTGCCAGCATCCAACCCGGGGAAGGGGACTATGGCTACACCTTC. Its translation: CASIQPGEGDYGYTF.

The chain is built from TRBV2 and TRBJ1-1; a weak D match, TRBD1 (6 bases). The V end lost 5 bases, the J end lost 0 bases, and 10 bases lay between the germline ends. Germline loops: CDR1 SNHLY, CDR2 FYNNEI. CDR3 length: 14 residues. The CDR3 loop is CASSSGEMNTEAFF. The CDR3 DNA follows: TGTGCCAGCAGTTCAGGGGAAATGAACACTGAAGCTTTCTTT.

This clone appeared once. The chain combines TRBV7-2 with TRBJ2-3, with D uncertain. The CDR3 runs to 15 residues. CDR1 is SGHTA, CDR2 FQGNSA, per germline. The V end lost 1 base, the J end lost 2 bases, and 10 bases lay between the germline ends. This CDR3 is CASSLEGIDTDTQYF. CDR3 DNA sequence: TGTGCCAGCAGCTTAGAGGGCATTGACACAGATACGCAGTATTTT. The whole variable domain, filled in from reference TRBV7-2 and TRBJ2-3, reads GAGVSQSPSNKVTEKGKDVELRCDPISGHTALYWYRQSLGQGLEFLIYFQGNSAPDKSGLPSDRFSAERTGGSVSTLTIQRTQQEDSAVYLCASSLEGIDTDTQYFGPGTRLTVL.

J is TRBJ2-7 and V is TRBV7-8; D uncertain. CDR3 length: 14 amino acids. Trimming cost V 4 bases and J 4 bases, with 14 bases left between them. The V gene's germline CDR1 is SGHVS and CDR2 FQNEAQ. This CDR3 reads CASSYLGWVYEQYF. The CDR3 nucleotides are TGTGCCAGCAGCTACCTCGGTTGGGTTTACGAGCAGTACTTC.

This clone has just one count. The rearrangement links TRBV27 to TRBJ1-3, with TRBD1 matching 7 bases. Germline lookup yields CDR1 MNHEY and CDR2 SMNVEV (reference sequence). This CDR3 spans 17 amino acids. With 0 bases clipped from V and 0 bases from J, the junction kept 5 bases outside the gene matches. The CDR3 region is CASSLSSGGISGNTIYF. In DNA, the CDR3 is TGTGCCAGCAGTTTATCTTCAGGGGGAATCTCTGGAAACACCATATATTTT.

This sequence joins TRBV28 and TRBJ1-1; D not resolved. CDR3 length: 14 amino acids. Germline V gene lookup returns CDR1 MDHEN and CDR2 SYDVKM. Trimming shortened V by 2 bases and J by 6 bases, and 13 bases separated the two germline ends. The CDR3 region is CASSLHGGWAEAFF. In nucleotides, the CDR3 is TGTGCCAGCAGTTTACATGGAGGTTGGGCTGAAGCTTTCTTT. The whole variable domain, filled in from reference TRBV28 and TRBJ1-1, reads DVKVTQSSRYLVKRTGEKVFLECVQDMDHENMFWYRQDPGLGLRLIYFSYDVKMKEKGDIPEGYSVSREKKERFSLILESASTNQTSMYLCASSLHGGWAEAFFGQGTRLTVV.

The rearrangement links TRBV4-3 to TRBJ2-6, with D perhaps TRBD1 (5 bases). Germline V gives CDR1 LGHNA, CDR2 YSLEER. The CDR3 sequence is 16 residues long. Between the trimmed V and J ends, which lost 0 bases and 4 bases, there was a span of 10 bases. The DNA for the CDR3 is TGCGCCAGCAGCCAAGATGCAGGGTCCGGGGCCAACGTCCTGACTTTC. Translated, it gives CASSQDAGSGANVLTF.

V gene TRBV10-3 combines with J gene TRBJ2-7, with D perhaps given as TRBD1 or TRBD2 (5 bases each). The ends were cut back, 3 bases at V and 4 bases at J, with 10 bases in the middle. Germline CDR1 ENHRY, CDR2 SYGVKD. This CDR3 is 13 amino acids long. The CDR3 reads CAISDRDPYEQYF. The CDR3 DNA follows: TGTGCCATCAGTGACAGGGACCCGTACGAGCAGTACTTC.

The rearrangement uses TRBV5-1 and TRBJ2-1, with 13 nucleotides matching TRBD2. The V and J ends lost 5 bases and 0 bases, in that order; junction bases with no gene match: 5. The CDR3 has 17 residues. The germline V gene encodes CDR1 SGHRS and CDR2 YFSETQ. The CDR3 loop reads CASRDGLAGASYNEQFF. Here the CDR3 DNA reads TGCGCCAGCAGAGACGGACTAGCGGGAGCCTCCTACAATGAGCAGTTCTTC.

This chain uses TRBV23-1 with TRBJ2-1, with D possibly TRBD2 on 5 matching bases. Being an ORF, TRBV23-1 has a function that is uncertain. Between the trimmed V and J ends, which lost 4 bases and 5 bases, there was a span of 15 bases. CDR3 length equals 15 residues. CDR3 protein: CASSPPAAHHNEQFF. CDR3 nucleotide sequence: TGCGCCAGCAGTCCCCCAGCGGCACACCACAATGAGCAGTTCTTC.

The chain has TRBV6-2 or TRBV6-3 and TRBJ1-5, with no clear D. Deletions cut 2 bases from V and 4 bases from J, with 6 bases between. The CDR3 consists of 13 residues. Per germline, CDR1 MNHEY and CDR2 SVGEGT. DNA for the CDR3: TGTGCCAGCAGTTACAGGATAAATCAGCCCCAGCATTTT. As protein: CASSYRINQPQHF.

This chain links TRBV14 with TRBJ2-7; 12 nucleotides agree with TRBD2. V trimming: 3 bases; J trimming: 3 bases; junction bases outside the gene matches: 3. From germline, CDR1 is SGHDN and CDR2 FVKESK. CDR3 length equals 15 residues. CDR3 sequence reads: CASSQGLAGRYEQYF. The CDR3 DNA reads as TGTGCCAGCAGCCAGGGACTAGCGGGTCGCTACGAGCAGTACTTC. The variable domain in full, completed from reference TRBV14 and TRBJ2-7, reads EAGVTQFPSHSVIEKGQTVTLRCDPISGHDNLYWYRRVMGKEIKFLLHFVKESKQDESGMPNNRFLAERTGGTYSTLKVQPAELEDSGVYFCASSQGLAGRYEQYFGPGTRLTVT.

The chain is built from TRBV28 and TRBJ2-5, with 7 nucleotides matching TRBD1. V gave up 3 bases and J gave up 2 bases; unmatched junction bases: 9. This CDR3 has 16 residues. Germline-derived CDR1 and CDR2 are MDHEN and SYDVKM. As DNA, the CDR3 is TGTGCCAGCAGTTTCGAGGGCGGCAGGGGGCAAGAGACCCAGTACTTC. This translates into CASSFEGGRGQETQYF.

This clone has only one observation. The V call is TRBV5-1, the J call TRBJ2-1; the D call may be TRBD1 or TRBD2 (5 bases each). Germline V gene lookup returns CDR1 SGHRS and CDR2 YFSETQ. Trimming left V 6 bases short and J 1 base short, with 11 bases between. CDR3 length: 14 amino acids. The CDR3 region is CASTLGESYNEQFF. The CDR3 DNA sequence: TGCGCCAGCACATTGGGGGAATCCTACAATGAGCAGTTCTTC.

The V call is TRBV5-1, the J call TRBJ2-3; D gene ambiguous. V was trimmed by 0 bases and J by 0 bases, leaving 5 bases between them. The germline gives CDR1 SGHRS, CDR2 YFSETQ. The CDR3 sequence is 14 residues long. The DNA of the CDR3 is TGCGCCAGCAGCTTGGAAGGGAGCACAGATACGCAGTATTTT. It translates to CASSLEGSTDTQYF.

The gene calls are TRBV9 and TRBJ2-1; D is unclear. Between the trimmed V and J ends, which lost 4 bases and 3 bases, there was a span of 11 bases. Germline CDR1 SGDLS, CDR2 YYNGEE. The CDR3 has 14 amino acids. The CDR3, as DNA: TGTGCCAGCAGCCCCGGGCAACACTACAATGAGCAGTTCTTC. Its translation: CASSPGQHYNEQFF.

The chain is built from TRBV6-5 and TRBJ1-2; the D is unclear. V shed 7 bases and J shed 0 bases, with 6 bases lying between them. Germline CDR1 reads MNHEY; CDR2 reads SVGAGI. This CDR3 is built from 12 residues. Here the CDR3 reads CASTTSNYGYTF. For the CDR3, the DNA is TGTGCCAGCACAACGTCTAACTATGGCTACACCTTC.